This is a list of T cell receptor beta chains from one sample in a study of radiation and T cells in renal cell carcinoma. Libraries were prepared by immunoSEQ multiplex PCR; TCRdb keeps only in-frame clonotypes and omits some of them. The table has 150,000 to 200,000 clones, around 89% seen once; the top ten hold roughly 12%. The specimen was blood, collected from a patient whose treatment included radiotherapy and nephrectomy. The receptor set was obtained from a woman in her fifties or sixties with renal cell carcinoma. Both conserved end residues are part of each CDR3. Fields, in order: CDR3 length, clone size, D gene, J gene, V gene, CDR3 DNA, CDR3 protein. D genes are given only for firm matches. Only some rows state a clone size, as once, few, many or a class for expanded clones.

>13|once|TRBD1|TRBJ2-5|TRBV15
TGTGCCACCAGGGTCCAGGGGGCAGAGACCCAGTACTTC
CATRVQGAETQYF
>13|NA|NA|TRBJ2-1|TRBV29-1
TGCAGCGTTGATTATCTAGTCGGGACTGAGCAGTTCTTC
CSVDYLVGTEQFF
>15|NA|NA|TRBJ2-7|TRBV30
TGTGCCTGGAGTATAGCCGGGACTGGAACCTACGAGCAGTACTTC
CAWSIAGTGTYEQYF
>13|few|NA|TRBJ1-1|TRBV9
TGTGCCAGCAGCGCACAGAGAAACACTGAAGCTTTCTTT
CASSAQRNTEAFF
>18|NA|TRBD2|TRBJ2-1|TRBV4-2
TGTGCCAGCAGCCAAGATCTAAGACTAGCGGGGGGGCCGGATGAGCAGTTCTTC
CASSQDLRLAGGPDEQFF
>13|once|TRBD1|TRBJ1-1|TRBV6-5
TGTGCCAGCAGCCTGGACAGGGGGATTGAAGCTTTCTTT
CASSLDRGIEAFF
>14|NA|TRBD2|TRBJ2-5|TRBV10-3
TGTGCCATCAGTAGCGGGGGGGCCTTGGAGACCCAGTACTTC
CAISSGGALETQYF
>17|NA|NA|TRBJ1-3|TRBV9
TGTGCCAGCAGCGTAGGGGTCGGGACCCTCACTGGAAACACCATATATTTT
CASSVGVGTLTGNTIYF
>16|NA|TRBD2|TRBJ2-1|TRBV6-6
TGTGCCAGCAGTTACTCCTCTAGCGGGGGGCAGCGGGAGCAGTTCTTC
CASSYSSSGGQREQFF
>15|few|TRBD1|TRBJ1-2|TRBV7-9
TGTGCCAGCAGCGCAAGACAGGGGCCAGTTGGTGGCTACACCTTC
CASSARQGPVGGYTF
>14|NA|TRBD1|TRBJ1-2|TRBV6-1
TGTGCCAGCAGATTCGACAGGGGAGGCTATGGCTACACCTTC
CASRFDRGGYGYTF
>14|NA|NA|TRBJ1-5|TRBV7-2
TGTGCCAGCAGCTTAGTGGGGGTCAATCAGCCCCAGCATTTT
CASSLVGVNQPQHF
>14|NA|NA|TRBJ1-1|TRBV7-3
TGTGCCAGCAGCCTAGGGCCAGGGAACACTGAAGCTTTCTTT
CASSLGPGNTEAFF
>16|NA|NA|TRBJ1-5|TRBV5-6
TGTGCCAGCAGCTTGGTGAGGGACACCTCGAATCAGCCCCAGCATTTT
CASSLVRDTSNQPQHF